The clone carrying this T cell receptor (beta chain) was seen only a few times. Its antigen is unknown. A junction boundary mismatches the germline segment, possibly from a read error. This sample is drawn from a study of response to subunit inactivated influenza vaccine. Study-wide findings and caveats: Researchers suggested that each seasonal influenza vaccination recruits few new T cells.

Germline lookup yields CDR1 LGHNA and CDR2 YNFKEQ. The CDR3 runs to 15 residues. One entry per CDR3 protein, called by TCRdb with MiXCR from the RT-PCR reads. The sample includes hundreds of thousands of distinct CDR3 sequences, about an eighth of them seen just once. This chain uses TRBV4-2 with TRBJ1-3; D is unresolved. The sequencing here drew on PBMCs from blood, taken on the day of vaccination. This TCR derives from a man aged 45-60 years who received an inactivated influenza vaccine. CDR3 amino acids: CASSQELRSGNTIYF. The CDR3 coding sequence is TGTGCCAGCAGTCAAGAACTGCGCTCTGGAAACACCATATATTTT.